The text below deals with one T cell receptor (beta chain). Since the library was made to target alpha chains, this beta chain is a stray read and its abundance is not meaningful. One entry per CDR3 protein, called by TCRdb with MiXCR from the RT-PCR reads. In the table there are about 6,500 distinct CDR3 sequences, approximately 90% of which are singletons. The CDR3 has 12 residues. The V gene's germline CDR1 is LGHDT and CDR2 YNNKEL (reference sequence). V gave up 5 bases and J gave up 11 bases, with 15 bases separating them. The sequenced sample was memory CD4+ T cells from blood. This receptor was identified in a female donor in good health, serving as a healthy control. The chain carries TRBV3-1 and TRBJ1-1; weak D call: TRBD1 (6 bases). CDR3: CASSTRGVKAFF. In nucleotides, the CDR3 is TGTGCCAGCAGCACAAGGGGGGTAAAGGCTTTCTTT.